This T cell receptor beta chain was identified during a study of a mutant IDH1 vaccine in newly diagnosed glioma. Study-level background: Vaccines were begun 4-6 weeks after radiotherapy alone, or with temozolomide cycles. Prior therapy was radiotherapy, temozolomide, or both; most received both.

A note on this clone: Its antigen remains unknown.

Whole-study findings and limits: Vaccine-induced immune responses occurred in more than 80% of patients.

Time point given: week 35, safety follow-up. Each dose of the vaccine consisted of 300 ug of mutant IDH1 20-mer peptide, with topical imiquimod. Measured with immunoSEQ multiplex PCR; TCRdb has only the in-frame clones, and not every one. Of about 48,000 clones in the sample, less than 80% were seen once. The CDR3 is 15 amino acids. The germline V gene encodes CDR1 SGHTA and CDR2 FQGNSA. V lost 1 base, J lost 3 bases, and 5 bases stayed unmatched. This specimen was PBMCs, taken from a glioma patient whose treatment included an IDH1 peptide vaccine. This chain links TRBV7-2 with TRBJ1-1; 7 nucleotides agree with TRBD1. The receptor comes from a man aged 35-49 years with glioma. CDR3 sequence (DNA): TGTGCCAGCAGCTTAGAACAGGGGAGGGACACTGAAGCTTTCTTT. Translating it yields CASSLEQGRDTEAFF.